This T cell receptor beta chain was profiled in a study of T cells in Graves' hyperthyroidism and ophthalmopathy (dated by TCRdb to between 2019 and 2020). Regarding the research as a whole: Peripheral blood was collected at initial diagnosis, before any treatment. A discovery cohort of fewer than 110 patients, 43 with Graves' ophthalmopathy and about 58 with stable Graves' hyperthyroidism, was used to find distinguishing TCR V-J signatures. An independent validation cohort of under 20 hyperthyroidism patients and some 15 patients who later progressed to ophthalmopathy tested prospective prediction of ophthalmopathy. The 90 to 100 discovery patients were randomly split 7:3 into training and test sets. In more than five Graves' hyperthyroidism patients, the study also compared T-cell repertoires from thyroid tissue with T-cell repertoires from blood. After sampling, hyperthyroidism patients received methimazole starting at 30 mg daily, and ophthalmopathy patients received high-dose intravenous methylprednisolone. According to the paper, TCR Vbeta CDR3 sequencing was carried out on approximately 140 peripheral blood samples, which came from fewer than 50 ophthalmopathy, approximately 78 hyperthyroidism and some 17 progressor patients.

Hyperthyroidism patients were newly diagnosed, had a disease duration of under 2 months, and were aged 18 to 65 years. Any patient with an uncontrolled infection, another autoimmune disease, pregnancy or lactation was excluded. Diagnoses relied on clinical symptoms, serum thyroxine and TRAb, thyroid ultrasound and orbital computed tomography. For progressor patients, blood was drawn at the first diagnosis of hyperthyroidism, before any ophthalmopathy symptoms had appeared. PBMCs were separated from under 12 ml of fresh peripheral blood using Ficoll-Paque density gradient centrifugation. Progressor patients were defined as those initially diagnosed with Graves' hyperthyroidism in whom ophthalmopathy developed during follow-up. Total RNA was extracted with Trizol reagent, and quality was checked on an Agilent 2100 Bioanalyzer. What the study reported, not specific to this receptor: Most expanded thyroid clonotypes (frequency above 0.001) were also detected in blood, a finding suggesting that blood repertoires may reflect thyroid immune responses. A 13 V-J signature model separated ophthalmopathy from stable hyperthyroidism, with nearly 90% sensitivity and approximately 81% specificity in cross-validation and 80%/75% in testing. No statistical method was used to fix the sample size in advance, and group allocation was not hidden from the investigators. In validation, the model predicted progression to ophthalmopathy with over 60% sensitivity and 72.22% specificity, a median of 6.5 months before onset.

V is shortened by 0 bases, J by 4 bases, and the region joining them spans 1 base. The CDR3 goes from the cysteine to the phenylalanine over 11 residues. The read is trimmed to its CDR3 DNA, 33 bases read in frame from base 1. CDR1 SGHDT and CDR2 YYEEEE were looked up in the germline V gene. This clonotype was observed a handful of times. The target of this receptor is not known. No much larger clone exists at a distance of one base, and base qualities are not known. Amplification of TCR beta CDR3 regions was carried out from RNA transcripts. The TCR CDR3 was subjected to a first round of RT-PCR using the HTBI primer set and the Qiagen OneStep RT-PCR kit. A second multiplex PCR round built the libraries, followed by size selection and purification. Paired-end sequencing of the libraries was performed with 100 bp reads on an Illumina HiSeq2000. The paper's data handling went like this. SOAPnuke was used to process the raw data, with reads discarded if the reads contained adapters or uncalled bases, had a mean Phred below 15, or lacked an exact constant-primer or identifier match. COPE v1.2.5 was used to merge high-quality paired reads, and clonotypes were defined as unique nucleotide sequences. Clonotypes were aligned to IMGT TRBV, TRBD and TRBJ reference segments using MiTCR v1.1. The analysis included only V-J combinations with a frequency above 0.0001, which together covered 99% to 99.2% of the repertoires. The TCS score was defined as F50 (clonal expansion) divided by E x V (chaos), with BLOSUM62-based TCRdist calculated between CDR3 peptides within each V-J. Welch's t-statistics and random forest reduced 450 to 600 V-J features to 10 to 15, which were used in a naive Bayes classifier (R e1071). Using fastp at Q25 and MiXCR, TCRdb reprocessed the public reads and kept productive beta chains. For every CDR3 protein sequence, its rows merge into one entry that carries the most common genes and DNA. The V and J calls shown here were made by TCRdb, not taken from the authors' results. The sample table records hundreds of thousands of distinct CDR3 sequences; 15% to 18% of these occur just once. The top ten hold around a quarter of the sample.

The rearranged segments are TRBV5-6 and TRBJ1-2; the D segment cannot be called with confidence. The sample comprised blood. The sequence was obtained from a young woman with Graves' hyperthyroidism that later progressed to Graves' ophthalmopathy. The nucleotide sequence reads TGTGCCAGCAGCTTGGCCTATGGCTACACCTTC. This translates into CASSLAYGYTF.